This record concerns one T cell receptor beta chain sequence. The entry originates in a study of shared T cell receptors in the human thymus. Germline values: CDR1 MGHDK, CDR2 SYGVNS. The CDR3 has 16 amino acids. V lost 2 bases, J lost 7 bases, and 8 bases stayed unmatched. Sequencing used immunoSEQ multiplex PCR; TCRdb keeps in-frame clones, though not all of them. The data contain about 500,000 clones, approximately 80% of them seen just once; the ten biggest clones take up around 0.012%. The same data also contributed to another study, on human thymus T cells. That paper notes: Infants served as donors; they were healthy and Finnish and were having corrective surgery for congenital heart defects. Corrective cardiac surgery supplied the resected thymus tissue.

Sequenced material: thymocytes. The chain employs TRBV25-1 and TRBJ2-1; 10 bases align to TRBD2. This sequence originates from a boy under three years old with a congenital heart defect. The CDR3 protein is CASSEEASGSVNEQFF. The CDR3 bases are TGTGCCAGCAGTGAAGAGGCTAGCGGGAGTGTAAATGAGCAGTTCTTC. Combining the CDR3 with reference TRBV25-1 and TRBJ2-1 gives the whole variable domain EADIYQTPRYLVIGTGKKITLECSQTMGHDKMYWYQQDPGMELHLIHYSYGVNSTEKGDLSSESTVSRIRTEHFPLTLESARPSHTSQYLCASSEEASGSVNEQFFGPGTRLTVL.